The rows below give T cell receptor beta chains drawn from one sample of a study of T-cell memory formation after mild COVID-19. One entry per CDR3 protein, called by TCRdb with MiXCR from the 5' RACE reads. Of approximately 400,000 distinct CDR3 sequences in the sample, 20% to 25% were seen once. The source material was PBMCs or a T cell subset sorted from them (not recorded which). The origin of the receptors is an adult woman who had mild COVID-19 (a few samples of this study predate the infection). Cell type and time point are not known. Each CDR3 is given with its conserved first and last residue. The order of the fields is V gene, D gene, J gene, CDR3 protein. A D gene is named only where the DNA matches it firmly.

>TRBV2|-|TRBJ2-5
CASKYPGAQLQETQYF
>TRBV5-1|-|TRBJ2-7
CASSLEDPTYEQYF
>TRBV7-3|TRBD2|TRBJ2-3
CASSLGGVAPNTQYF
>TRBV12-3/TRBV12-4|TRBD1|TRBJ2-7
CASSENRGEQYF
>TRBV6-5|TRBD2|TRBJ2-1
CASTKTSGRLNEQFF
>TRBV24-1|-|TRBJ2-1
CATSDLGRGPYNEQFF
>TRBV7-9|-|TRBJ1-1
CASSPGVRRTEAFF
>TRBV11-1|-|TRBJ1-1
CASSFYGSRNTEAFF
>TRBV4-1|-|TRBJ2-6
CASSQAPVDVVYGANVLTF
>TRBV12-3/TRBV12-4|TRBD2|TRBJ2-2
CASSRGLAGVGTGELFF
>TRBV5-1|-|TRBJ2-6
CASSSNVFSGANVLTF
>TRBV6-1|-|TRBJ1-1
CASIRTLGAGLRTEAFF